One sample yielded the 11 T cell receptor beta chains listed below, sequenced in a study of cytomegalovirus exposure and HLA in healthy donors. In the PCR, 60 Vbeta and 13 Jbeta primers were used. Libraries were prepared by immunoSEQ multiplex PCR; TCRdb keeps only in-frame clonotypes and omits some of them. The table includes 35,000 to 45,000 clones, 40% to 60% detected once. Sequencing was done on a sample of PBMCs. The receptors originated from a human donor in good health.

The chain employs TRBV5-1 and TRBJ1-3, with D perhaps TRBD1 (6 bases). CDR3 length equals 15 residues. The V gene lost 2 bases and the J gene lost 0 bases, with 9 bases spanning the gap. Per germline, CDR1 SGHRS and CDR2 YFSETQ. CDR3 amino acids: CASSLQGISGNTIYF. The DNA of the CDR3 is TGCGCCAGCAGCTTACAGGGAATCTCTGGAAACACCATATATTTT.

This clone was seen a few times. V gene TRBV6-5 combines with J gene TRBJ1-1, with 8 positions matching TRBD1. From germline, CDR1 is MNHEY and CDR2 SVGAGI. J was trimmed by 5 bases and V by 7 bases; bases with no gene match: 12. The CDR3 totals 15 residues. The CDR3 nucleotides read TGTGCCAGCAAATCAGGACAGGGTATGAGAACTGAAGCTTTCTTT. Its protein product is CASKSGQGMRTEAFF.

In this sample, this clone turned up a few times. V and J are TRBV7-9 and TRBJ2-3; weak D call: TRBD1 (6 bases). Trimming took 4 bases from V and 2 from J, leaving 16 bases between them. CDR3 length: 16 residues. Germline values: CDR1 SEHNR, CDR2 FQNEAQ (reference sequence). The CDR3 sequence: CASSSYRALSTDTQYF. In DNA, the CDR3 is TGTGCCAGCAGCTCATACAGGGCCCTATCCACAGATACGCAGTATTTT.

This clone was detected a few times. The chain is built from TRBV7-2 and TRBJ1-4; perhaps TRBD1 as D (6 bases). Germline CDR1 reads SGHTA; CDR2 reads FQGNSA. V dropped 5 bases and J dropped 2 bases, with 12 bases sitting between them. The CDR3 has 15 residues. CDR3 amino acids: CASSPQGWTNEKLFF. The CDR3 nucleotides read TGTGCCAGCAGCCCCCAGGGGTGGACTAATGAAAAACTGTTTTTT.

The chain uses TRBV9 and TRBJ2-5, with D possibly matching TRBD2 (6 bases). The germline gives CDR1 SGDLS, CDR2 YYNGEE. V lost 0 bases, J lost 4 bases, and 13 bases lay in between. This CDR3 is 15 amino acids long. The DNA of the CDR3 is TGTGCCAGCAGCGTAGCCCCGACTAGTTTAGAGACCCAGTACTTC. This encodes CASSVAPTSLETQYF.

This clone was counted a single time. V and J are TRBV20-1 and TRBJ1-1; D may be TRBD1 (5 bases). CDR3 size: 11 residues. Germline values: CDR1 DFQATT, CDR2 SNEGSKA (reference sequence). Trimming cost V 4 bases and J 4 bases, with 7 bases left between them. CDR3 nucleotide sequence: TGCAGTGCTAAGGACATCACTGAAGCTTTCTTT. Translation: CSAKDITEAFF.

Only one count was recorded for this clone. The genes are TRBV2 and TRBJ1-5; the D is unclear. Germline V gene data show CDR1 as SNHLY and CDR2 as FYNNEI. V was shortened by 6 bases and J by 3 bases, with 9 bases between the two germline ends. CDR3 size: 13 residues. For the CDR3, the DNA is TGTGCCAGCAGGATACAGAACAATCAGCCCCAGCATTTT. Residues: CASRIQNNQPQHF.

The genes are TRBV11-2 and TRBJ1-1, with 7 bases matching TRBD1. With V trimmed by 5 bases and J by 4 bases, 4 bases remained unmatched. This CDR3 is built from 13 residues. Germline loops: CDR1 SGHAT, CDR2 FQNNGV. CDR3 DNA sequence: TGTGCCAGCAGCCTGACAGGGACCACTGAAGCTTTCTTT. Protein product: CASSLTGTTEAFF.

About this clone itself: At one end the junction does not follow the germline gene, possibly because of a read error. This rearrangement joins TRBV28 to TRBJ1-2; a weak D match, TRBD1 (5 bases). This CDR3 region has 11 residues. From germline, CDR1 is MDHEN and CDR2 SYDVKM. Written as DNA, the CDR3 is TGCATTTGTCAGGACACCTATGGCTACACCTTC. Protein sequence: CICQDTYGYTF.

Here the CDR3 DNA reads TGTGCCACCCTACGGGCGGGGGGCGTAGATACGCAGTATTTT. Protein product: CATLRAGGVDTQYF. This chain uses TRBV28 with TRBJ2-3; 8 bases fit TRBD2. The CDR3 spans 14 residues. The germline V gene encodes CDR1 MDHEN and CDR2 SYDVKM. Trimming removed 10 bases from V and 5 bases from J; junction bases left unmatched: 11. Looking up the rest from reference TRBV28 and TRBJ2-3 gives the full variable domain: DVKVTQSSRYLVKRTGEKVFLECVQDMDHENMFWYRQDPGLGLRLIYFSYDVKMKEKGDIPEGYSVSREKKERFSLILESASTNQTSMYLCATLRAGGVDTQYFGPGTRLTVL.

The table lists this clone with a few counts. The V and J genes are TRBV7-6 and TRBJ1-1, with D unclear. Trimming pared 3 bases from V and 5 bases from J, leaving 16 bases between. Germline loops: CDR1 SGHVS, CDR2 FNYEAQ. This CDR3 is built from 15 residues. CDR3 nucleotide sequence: TGTGCCAGCAGCTTGGTCACGGGGAGCCAGACTGAAGCTTTCTTT. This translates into CASSLVTGSQTEAFF.